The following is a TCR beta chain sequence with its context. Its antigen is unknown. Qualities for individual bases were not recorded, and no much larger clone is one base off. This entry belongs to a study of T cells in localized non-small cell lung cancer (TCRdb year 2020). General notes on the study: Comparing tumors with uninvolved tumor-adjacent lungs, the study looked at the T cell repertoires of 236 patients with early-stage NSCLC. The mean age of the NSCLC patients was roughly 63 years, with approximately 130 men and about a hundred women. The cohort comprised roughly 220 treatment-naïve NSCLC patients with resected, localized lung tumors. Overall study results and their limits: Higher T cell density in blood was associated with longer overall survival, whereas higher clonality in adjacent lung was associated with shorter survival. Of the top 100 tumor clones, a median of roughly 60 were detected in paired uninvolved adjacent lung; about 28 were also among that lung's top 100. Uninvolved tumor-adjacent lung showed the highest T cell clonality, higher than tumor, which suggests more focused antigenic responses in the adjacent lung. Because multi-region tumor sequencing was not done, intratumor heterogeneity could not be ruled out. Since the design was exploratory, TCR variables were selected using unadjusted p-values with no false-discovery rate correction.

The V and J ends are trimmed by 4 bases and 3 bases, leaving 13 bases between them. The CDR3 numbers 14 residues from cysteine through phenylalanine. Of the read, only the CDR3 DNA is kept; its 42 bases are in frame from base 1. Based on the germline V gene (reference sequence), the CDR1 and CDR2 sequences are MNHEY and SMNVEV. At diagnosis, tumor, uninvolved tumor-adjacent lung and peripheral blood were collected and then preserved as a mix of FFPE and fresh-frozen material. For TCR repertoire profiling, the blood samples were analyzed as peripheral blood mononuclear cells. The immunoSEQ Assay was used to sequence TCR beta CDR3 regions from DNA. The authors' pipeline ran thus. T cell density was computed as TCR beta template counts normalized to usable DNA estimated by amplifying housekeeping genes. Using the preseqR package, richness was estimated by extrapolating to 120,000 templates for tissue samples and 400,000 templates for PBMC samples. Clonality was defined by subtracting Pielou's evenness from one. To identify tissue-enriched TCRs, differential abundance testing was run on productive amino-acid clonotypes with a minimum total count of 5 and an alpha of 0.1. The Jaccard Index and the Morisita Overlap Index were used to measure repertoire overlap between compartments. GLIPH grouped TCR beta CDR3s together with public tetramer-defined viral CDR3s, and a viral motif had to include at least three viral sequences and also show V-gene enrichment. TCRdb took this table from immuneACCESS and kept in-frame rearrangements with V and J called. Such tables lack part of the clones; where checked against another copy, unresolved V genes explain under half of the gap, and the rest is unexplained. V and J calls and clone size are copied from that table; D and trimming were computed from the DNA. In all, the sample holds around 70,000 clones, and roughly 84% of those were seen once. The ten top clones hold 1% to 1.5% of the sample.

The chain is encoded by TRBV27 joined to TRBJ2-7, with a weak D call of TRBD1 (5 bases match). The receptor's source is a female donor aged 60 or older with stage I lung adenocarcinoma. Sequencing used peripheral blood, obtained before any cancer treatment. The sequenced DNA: TGTGCCAGCAGTTCCGGACAAGATTTCTACGAGCAGTACTTC. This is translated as CASSSGQDFYEQYF.